The clone carrying this T cell receptor beta chain appeared a single time. The data were obtained in a study of cytomegalovirus exposure and HLA in healthy donors. Sequencing used immunoSEQ multiplex PCR; TCRdb keeps in-frame clones, though not all of them. The sample records under 110,000 clones, 88% being singletons. The CDR3 runs to 15 residues. Trimming took off 1 base at V and 7 bases at J, with 13 bases between the two ends. Germline V CDR1 and CDR2: SNHLY, FYNNEI. The sequenced sample was PBMCs. The chain carries TRBV2 and TRBJ2-2; TRBD1 is a possible D gene (5 bases). The source of this sequence is a woman between 18 and 29 years old in good health and CMV-seropositive. This CDR3 is CASSEEGPLFGELFF. The CDR3 nucleotides are TGTGCCAGCAGTGAAGAGGGGCCGCTATTCGGGGAGCTGTTTTTT.